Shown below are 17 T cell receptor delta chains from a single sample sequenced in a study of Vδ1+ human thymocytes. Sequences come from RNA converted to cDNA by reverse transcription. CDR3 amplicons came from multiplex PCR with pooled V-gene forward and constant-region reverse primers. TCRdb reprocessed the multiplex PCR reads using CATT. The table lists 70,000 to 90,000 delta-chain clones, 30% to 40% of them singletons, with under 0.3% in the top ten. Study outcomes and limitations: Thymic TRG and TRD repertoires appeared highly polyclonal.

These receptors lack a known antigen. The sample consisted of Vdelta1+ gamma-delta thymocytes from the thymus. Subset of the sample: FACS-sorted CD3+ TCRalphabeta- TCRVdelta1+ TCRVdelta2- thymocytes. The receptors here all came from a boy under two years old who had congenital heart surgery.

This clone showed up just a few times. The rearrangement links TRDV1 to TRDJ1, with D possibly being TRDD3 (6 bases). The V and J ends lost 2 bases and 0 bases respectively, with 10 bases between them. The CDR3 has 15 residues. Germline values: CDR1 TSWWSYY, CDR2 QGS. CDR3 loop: CALGEGWGDTDKLIF. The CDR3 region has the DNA TGTGCTCTTGGGGAAGGATGGGGGGACACCGATAAACTCATCTTT.

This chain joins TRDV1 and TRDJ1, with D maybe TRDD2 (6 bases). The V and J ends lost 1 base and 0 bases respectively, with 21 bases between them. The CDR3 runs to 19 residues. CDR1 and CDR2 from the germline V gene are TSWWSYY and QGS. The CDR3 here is CALGEPVFLGYCYTDKLIF. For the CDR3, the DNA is TGTGCTCTTGGGGAACCGGTCTTCCTTGGGTACTGCTACACCGATAAACTCATCTTT.

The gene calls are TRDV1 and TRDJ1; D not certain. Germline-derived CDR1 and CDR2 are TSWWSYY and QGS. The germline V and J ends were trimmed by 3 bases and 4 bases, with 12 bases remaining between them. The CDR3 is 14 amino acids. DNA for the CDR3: TGTGCTCTTGGGGATCCCGCTACGGACGATAAACTCATCTTT. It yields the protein CALGDPATDDKLIF.

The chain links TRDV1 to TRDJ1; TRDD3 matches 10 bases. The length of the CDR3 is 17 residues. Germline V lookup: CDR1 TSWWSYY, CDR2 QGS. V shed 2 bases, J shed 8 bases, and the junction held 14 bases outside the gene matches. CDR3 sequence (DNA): TGTGCTCTTGGGGAAAATTCACTAAGGGGGATACGCGGAAAACTCATCTTT. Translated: CALGENSLRGIRGKLIF.

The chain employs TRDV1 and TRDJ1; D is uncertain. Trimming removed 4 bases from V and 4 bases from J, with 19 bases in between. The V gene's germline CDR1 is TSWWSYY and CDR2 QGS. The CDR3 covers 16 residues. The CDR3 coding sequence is TGTGCTCTTGGGGTAATTTCCACGAGGAGGTTCGATAAACTCATCTTT. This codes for CALGVISTRRFDKLIF.

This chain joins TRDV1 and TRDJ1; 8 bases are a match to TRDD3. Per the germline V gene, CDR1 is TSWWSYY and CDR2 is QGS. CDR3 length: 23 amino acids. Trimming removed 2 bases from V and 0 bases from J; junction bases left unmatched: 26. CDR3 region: CALGEMEVQVSSWGTRYTDKLIF. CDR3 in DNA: TGTGCTCTTGGGGAAATGGAGGTACAAGTATCCTCCTGGGGGACAAGATACACCGATAAACTCATCTTT.

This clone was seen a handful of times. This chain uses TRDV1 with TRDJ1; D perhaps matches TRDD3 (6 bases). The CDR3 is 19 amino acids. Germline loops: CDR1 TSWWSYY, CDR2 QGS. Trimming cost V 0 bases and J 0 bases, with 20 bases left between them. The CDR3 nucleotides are TGTGCTCTTGGGGAACTAGTTACCTCTTGGGGGTTAAACACCGATAAACTCATCTTT. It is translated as CALGELVTSWGLNTDKLIF.

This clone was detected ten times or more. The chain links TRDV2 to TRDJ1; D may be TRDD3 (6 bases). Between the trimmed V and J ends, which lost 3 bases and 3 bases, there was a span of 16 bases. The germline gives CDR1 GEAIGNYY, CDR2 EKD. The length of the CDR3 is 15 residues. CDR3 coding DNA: TGTGCCTGTGACGGTGCTGGGGACGAGGCCGATAAACTCATCTTT. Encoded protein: CACDGAGDEADKLIF.

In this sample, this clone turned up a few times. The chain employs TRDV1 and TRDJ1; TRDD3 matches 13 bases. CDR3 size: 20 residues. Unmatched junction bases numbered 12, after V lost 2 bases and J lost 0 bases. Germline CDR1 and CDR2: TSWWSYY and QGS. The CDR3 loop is CALGEFSLLGDTKDTDKLIF. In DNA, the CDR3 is TGTGCTCTTGGGGAATTCTCCCTACTGGGGGATACGAAGGACACCGATAAACTCATCTTT.

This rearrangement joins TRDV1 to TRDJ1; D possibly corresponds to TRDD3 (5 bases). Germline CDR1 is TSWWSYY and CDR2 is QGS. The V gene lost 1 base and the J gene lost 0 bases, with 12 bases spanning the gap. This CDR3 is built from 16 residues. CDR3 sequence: CALGEPRGKYTDKLIF. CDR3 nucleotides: TGTGCTCTTGGGGAACCGAGGGGAAAGTACACCGATAAACTCATCTTT.

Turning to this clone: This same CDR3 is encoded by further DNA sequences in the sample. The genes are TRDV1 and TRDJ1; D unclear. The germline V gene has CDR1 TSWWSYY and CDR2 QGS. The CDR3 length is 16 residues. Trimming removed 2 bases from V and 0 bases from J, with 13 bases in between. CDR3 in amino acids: CALGERQGPYTDKLIF. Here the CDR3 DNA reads TGTGCTCTTGGGGAAAGACAGGGGCCGTACACCGATAAACTCATCTTT.

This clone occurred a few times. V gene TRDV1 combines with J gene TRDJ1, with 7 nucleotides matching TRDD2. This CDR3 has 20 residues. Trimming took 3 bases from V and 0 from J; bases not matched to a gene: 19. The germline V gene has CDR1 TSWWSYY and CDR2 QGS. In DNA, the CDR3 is TGTGCTCTTGGGGAGAGGCCTTCCTGCCCTTTCGGCCCGTACACCGATAAACTCATCTTT. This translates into CALGERPSCPFGPYTDKLIF.

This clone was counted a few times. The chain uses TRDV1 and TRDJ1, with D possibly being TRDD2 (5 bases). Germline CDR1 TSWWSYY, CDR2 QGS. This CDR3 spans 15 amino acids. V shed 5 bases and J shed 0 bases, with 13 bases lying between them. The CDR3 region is CALGPYGPYTDKLIF. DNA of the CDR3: TGTGCTCTTGGGCCCTACGGCCCTTACACCGATAAACTCATCTTT.

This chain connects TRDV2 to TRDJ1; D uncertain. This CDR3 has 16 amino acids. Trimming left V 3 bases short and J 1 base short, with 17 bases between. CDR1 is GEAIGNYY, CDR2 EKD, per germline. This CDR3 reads CACDPNYPIVTDKLIF. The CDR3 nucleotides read TGTGCCTGTGACCCTAATTACCCTATTGTCACCGATAAACTCATCTTT.

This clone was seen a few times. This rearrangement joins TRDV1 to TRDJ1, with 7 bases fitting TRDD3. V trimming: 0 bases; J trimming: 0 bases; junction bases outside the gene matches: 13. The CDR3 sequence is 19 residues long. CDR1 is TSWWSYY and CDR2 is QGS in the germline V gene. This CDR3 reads CALGELGSPGGLYTDKLIF. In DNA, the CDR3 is TGTGCTCTTGGGGAACTAGGGTCTCCCGGGGGATTGTACACCGATAAACTCATCTTT.

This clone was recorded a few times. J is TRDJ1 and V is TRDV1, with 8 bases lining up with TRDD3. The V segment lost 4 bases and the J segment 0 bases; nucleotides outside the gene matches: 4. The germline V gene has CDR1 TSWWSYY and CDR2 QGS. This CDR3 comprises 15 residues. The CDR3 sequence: CALGVNWGYTDKLIF. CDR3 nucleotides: TGTGCTCTTGGGGTTAACTGGGGGTACACCGATAAACTCATCTTT.

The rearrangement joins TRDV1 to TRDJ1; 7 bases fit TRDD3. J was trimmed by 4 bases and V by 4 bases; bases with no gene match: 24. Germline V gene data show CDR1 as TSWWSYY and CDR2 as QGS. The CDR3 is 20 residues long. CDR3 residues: CALGVKTGSPYWGDHDKLIF. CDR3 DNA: TGTGCTCTTGGGGTCAAAACCGGGTCCCCGTACTGGGGAGATCACGATAAACTCATCTTT.